Listed below are T cell receptor beta chains from one sample, sequenced in a study of T cells in Graves' hyperthyroidism and ophthalmopathy. Each CDR3 protein gets one entry after TCRdb re-called the multiplex PCR reads with MiXCR. This sample has 500,000 to 800,000 distinct CDR3 sequences; approximately 42% occur once, and the top ten carry about 7.7%. The sample comprised peripheral blood or thyroid tissue (not recorded which). These receptors originate from an adult man with Graves' disease, either hyperthyroidism or ophthalmopathy (not recorded which). Both conserved end residues are part of each CDR3. Each record gives: clone size, D gene, J gene, V gene, CDR3 protein, CDR3 DNA. A D gene is named only where the DNA matches it firmly. Not all rows give a size; the values are once, few, many and, for expanded clones, a class.

abundance: -; d_gene: -; j_gene: TRBJ1-1; v_gene: TRBV27; CDR3aa: CASSLSWMNTEAFF; CDR3nt: TGTGCCAGCAGTTTATCCTGGATGAACACTGAAGCTTTCTTT
abundance: many; d_gene: -; j_gene: TRBJ1-5; v_gene: TRBV19; CDR3aa: CASTAGRSNQPQHF; CDR3nt: TGTGCCAGCACGGCAGGGCGAAGCAATCAGCCCCAGCATTTT
abundance: -; d_gene: TRBD1; j_gene: TRBJ2-7; v_gene: TRBV7-2; CDR3aa: CASSQMLPGQASYEQYF; CDR3nt: TGTGCCAGCAGCCAAATGTTGCCGGGACAGGCCTCCTACGAGCAGTACTTC
abundance: -; d_gene: -; j_gene: TRBJ1-4; v_gene: TRBV7-9; CDR3aa: CASDREDRLTNEKLFF; CDR3nt: TGTGCCAGCGACAGAGAAGACAGATTAACTAATGAAAAACTGTTTTTT
abundance: -; d_gene: -; j_gene: TRBJ1-6; v_gene: TRBV15; CDR3aa: CATSRDVPGDDSPLHF; CDR3nt: TGTGCCACCAGCAGAGATGTCCCAGGGGACGATTCACCCCTCCACTTT
abundance: -; d_gene: TRBD1; j_gene: TRBJ1-2; v_gene: TRBV15; CDR3aa: CATSNPLTGTGGYGYTF; CDR3nt: TGTGCCACCAGCAACCCCCTCACCGGGACAGGGGGCTATGGCTACACCTTC
abundance: -; d_gene: TRBD2; j_gene: TRBJ2-5; v_gene: TRBV5-1; CDR3aa: CASSIGLAGGPLRETQYF; CDR3nt: TGCGCCAGCAGCATCGGACTAGCGGGAGGGCCCTTGAGAGAGACCCAGTACTTC
abundance: many; d_gene: -; j_gene: TRBJ1-1; v_gene: TRBV19; CDR3aa: CATGGPGNTEAFF; CDR3nt: TGTGCCACCGGGGGGCCAGGAAACACTGAAGCTTTCTTT
abundance: few; d_gene: TRBD1; j_gene: TRBJ1-2; v_gene: TRBV12-3/TRBV12-4; CDR3aa: CASNQRDRGYGYTF; CDR3nt: TGTGCCAGCAATCAAAGGGACAGGGGCTATGGCTACACCTTC
abundance: -; d_gene: TRBD1; j_gene: TRBJ1-4; v_gene: TRBV7-8; CDR3aa: CASSLDPLGQEAYEKLFF; CDR3nt: TGTGCCAGCAGCTTAGACCCATTAGGACAGGAGGCGTATGAAAAACTGTTTTTT
abundance: many; d_gene: TRBD1; j_gene: TRBJ1-5; v_gene: TRBV12-3/TRBV12-4; CDR3aa: CASRDRANQPQHF; CDR3nt: TGTGCCAGCCGGGACAGGGCCAATCAGCCCCAGCATTTT
abundance: many; d_gene: TRBD2; j_gene: TRBJ2-5; v_gene: TRBV29-1; CDR3aa: CSVEGLAGQETQYF; CDR3nt: TGCAGCGTTGAGGGGCTAGCGGGTCAAGAGACCCAGTACTTC
abundance: -; d_gene: -; j_gene: TRBJ1-1; v_gene: TRBV29-1; CDR3aa: CSVVEGVDEAFF; CDR3nt: TGCAGCGTTGTAGAAGGGGTGGATGAAGCTTTCTTT
abundance: many; d_gene: -; j_gene: TRBJ1-1; v_gene: TRBV2; CDR3aa: CASSPLGATIEAFF; CDR3nt: TGTGCCAGCTCCCCCCTGGGGGCCACGATTGAAGCTTTCTTT
abundance: many; d_gene: -; j_gene: TRBJ1-1; v_gene: TRBV20-1; CDR3aa: CSASGNTEAFF; CDR3nt: TGCAGTGCGTCCGGGAACACTGAAGCTTTCTTT
abundance: -; d_gene: TRBD1; j_gene: TRBJ1-5; v_gene: TRBV7-9; CDR3aa: CASSLGQGSSQPQHF; CDR3nt: TGTGCCAGCAGCTTAGGACAGGGGTCAAGTCAGCCCCAGCATTTT
abundance: once; d_gene: -; j_gene: TRBJ2-2; v_gene: TRBV20-1; CDR3aa: CSARYDRNPGELFF; CDR3nt: TGCAGTGCTAGGTACGACAGGAACCCCGGGGAGCTGTTTTTT
abundance: -; d_gene: -; j_gene: TRBJ1-1; v_gene: TRBV12-3/TRBV12-4; CDR3aa: CASGRANTEAFF; CDR3nt: TGTGCCAGCGGCCGAGCGAACACTGAAGCTTTCTTT
abundance: -; d_gene: TRBD2; j_gene: TRBJ2-2; v_gene: TRBV10-3; CDR3aa: CAIRPGTSGGAQGITGELFF; CDR3nt: TGTGCCATCAGACCCGGGACTAGCGGGGGAGCACAAGGAATCACCGGGGAGCTGTTTTTT
abundance: many; d_gene: -; j_gene: TRBJ2-5; v_gene: TRBV20-1; CDR3aa: CSVSPGQETQYF; CDR3nt: TGCAGTGTGTCGCCAGGCCAAGAGACCCAGTACTTC
abundance: few; d_gene: -; j_gene: TRBJ1-3; v_gene: TRBV9; CDR3aa: CASSVDNLSSGNTIYF; CDR3nt: TGTGCCAGCAGCGTCGATAATTTGAGCTCTGGAAACACCATATATTTT
abundance: many; d_gene: -; j_gene: TRBJ2-7; v_gene: TRBV20-1; CDR3aa: CSARDQIEQYF; CDR3nt: TGCAGTGCTAGAGATCAGATCGAGCAGTACTTC
abundance: -; d_gene: -; j_gene: TRBJ1-4; v_gene: TRBV5-1; CDR3aa: CASSLERRLTNEKLFF; CDR3nt: TGCGCCAGCAGCTTGGAACGGAGGTTAACTAATGAAAAACTGTTTTTT
abundance: few; d_gene: -; j_gene: TRBJ1-4; v_gene: TRBV19; CDR3aa: CASSPSTGANEKLFF; CDR3nt: TGTGCCAGTAGTCCATCGACAGGAGCTAATGAAAAACTGTTTTTT
abundance: -; d_gene: TRBD1; j_gene: TRBJ1-5; v_gene: TRBV19; CDR3aa: CASARDRDQPQHF; CDR3nt: TGTGCCTCGGCCCGGGACAGGGATCAGCCCCAGCATTTT
abundance: -; d_gene: -; j_gene: TRBJ2-6; v_gene: TRBV6-1; CDR3aa: CARGTSSGANVLTF; CDR3nt: TGTGCGAGGGGTACGTCCTCTGGGGCCAACGTCCTGACTTTC
abundance: -; d_gene: -; j_gene: TRBJ1-2; v_gene: TRBV29-1; CDR3aa: CSQEVANGYTF; CDR3nt: TGCAGCCAAGAGGTAGCTAATGGCTACACCTTC
abundance: -; d_gene: -; j_gene: TRBJ1-5; v_gene: TRBV10-2; CDR3aa: CASRLPGPNQPQHF; CDR3nt: TGCGCCAGCAGACTACCGGGACCAAATCAGCCCCAGCATTTT
abundance: -; d_gene: -; j_gene: TRBJ1-2; v_gene: TRBV25-1; CDR3aa: CASSGSWNDGYTF; CDR3nt: TGTGCCAGCAGTGGCTCGTGGAACGATGGCTACACCTTC
abundance: many; d_gene: TRBD2; j_gene: TRBJ2-7; v_gene: TRBV20-1; CDR3aa: CSVKREGTYEQYF; CDR3nt: TGCAGTGTTAAGCGGGAGGGAACCTACGAGCAGTACTTC
abundance: few; d_gene: -; j_gene: TRBJ1-4; v_gene: TRBV12-3/TRBV12-4; CDR3aa: CASSPYTASQALFF; CDR3nt: TGTGCCAGCAGCCCCTATACCGCGAGTCAGGCTTTGTTTTTT
abundance: few; d_gene: -; j_gene: TRBJ1-4; v_gene: TRBV5-1; CDR3aa: CTSSLRSQVTEEKLFF; CDR3nt: TGCACCAGCAGCTTGAGGTCCCAAGTAACCGAGGAAAAACTGTTTTTT
abundance: -; d_gene: -; j_gene: TRBJ1-4; v_gene: TRBV7-2; CDR3aa: CASSLVSGGADNEKLFF; CDR3nt: TGTGCCAGCAGCTTAGTGTCTGGGGGCGCGGATAATGAAAAACTGTTTTTT
abundance: -; d_gene: -; j_gene: TRBJ1-3; v_gene: TRBV7-9; CDR3aa: CASSYSAHSGNTIYF; CDR3nt: TGTGCCAGCAGTTACTCGGCCCACTCTGGAAACACCATATATTTT
abundance: few; d_gene: -; j_gene: TRBJ1-6; v_gene: TRBV7-9; CDR3aa: CASSFWTANSPLHF; CDR3nt: TGTGCCAGCAGCTTTTGGACAGCTAATTCACCCCTCCACTTT
abundance: -; d_gene: -; j_gene: TRBJ1-4; v_gene: TRBV29-1; CDR3aa: CSVEGGFNEKLFF; CDR3nt: TGCAGCGTTGAAGGGGGATTTAATGAAAAACTGTTTTTT
abundance: many; d_gene: -; j_gene: TRBJ2-7; v_gene: TRBV7-9; CDR3aa: CASSLDPGEQYF; CDR3nt: TGTGCCAGCAGCTTAGACCCAGGCGAGCAGTACTTC
abundance: once; d_gene: TRBD1; j_gene: TRBJ1-5; v_gene: TRBV29-1; CDR3aa: CSVQTGSGQPQHF; CDR3nt: TGCAGCGTTCAGACAGGGTCAGGTCAGCCCCAGCATTTT
abundance: -; d_gene: TRBD2; j_gene: TRBJ2-7; v_gene: TRBV7-2; CDR3aa: CASSKSGTLSYEQYF; CDR3nt: TGTGCCAGCAGCAAAAGCGGGACCCTCTCCTACGAGCAGTACTTC
abundance: many; d_gene: -; j_gene: TRBJ2-7; v_gene: TRBV6-5; CDR3aa: CASSYSSTYEQYF; CDR3nt: TGTGCCAGCAGTTACTCGTCCACCTACGAGCAGTACTTC
abundance: few; d_gene: -; j_gene: TRBJ1-2; v_gene: TRBV19; CDR3aa: CASSIPTDPGNYGYTF; CDR3nt: TGTGCCAGTAGTATCCCGACGGACCCGGGGAACTATGGCTACACCTTC
abundance: -; d_gene: TRBD1; j_gene: TRBJ1-2; v_gene: TRBV10-3; CDR3aa: CAISETRGQGALNYGYTF; CDR3nt: TGTGCCATCAGTGAAACGAGGGGACAGGGGGCTTTGAACTATGGCTACACCTTC
abundance: few; d_gene: -; j_gene: TRBJ2-2; v_gene: TRBV6-1; CDR3aa: CASRGLAVDRGELFF; CDR3nt: TGTGCCAGCAGAGGTCTAGCAGTGGATCGGGGGGAGCTGTTTTTT
abundance: -; d_gene: -; j_gene: TRBJ1-2; v_gene: TRBV6-5; CDR3aa: CASTFLTGNYGYTF; CDR3nt: TGTGCCAGCACCTTTCTGACTGGTAACTATGGCTACACCTTC
abundance: -; d_gene: -; j_gene: TRBJ1-2; v_gene: TRBV7-9; CDR3aa: CASITSGRRTF; CDR3nt: TGTGCCAGCATCACCTCCGGCCGGAGGACCTTC
abundance: -; d_gene: TRBD1; j_gene: TRBJ1-2; v_gene: TRBV20-1; CDR3aa: CSASLDRVLLNTEAGQGAMYGYTF; CDR3nt: TGCAGTGCTAGCCTCGACAGAGTGCTGTTGAACACTGAAGCTGGACAGGGTGCGATGTATGGCTACACCTTC